The 8 T cell receptor beta chains presented below share a single source sample, sequenced in a study of T-cell reconstitution after alpha-beta-depleted transplantation in children. The authors prepared the TCRbeta library with unique molecular identifiers. TCRdb ran MiXCR on the PCR reads and lists one entry per CDR3 protein. The sample contains approximately 500,000 distinct CDR3 sequences, about 10% of which appear only once. Source: PBMCs, taken before TCRalphabeta/CD19-depleted stem cell transplant. The origin of the receptors is a child aged 2 to 10 with inherited bone marrow failure, due to receive a stem cell transplant.

This clonotype has a count of ten or more. The V and J genes are TRBV5-5 and TRBJ2-1; 7 nucleotides agree with TRBD1. Germline CDR1 SGHKS, CDR2 YYEKEE (reference sequence). J lost 2 bases, V lost 0 bases, and 11 bases had no gene match. The CDR3 has 18 amino acids. CDR3 in amino acids: CASSLDWPVRGPYNEQFF. CDR3 DNA sequence: TGTGCCAGCAGCTTGGATTGGCCAGTTAGGGGGCCCTACAATGAGCAGTTCTTC.

This clonotype was seen at least ten times. The J gene is TRBJ2-1, the V gene TRBV20-1, with D perhaps being TRBD1 or TRBD2 (6 bases each). This CDR3 is built from 14 residues. V lost 3 bases to trimming and J lost 7 bases, with 16 bases between them. Germline V gene sequence: CDR1 DFQATT, CDR2 SNEGSKA (reference sequence). CDR3: CSASWSEGGNEQFF. CDR3 in DNA: TGCAGTGCTAGTTGGTCTGAGGGGGGAAATGAGCAGTTCTTC.

This clonotype came up many times. The chain is built from TRBV10-3 and TRBJ2-1; TRBD2 matches at 7 bases. Germline CDR1 reads ENHRY; CDR2 reads SYGVKD. The CDR3 runs 16 residues. V shed 3 bases, J shed 4 bases, and the junction held 9 bases outside the gene matches. The CDR3 DNA is TGTGCCATCAGTGACCTTGGGGGGGGAGAGTACAATGAGCAGTTCTTC. This translates into CAISDLGGGEYNEQFF.

Details on this clonotype: This CDR3 is missing its conserved last phenylalanine or tryptophan, likely due to a read error. This sequence joins TRBV12-3 or TRBV12-4 and TRBJ2-4; D remains unclear. The CDR3 has 12 residues. The V end was cut by 5 bases, the J end by 8 bases, with 10 bases between. In DNA form, the CDR3 reads TGTGCCAGCAGTAGTCTTAGGGACATTCAGTACTAC. Amino acids: CASSSLRDIQYY.

V usage is TRBV5-5 and J usage is TRBJ2-7; 8 bases fit TRBD1. The CDR3 covers 16 residues. Germline assignment: CDR1 SGHKS and CDR2 YYEKEE (reference sequence). V was clipped by 0 bases and J by 3 bases; unmatched bases: 8. The CDR3 region is CASSLAIDRGNYEQYF. The CDR3 nucleotides are TGTGCCAGCAGCTTGGCTATCGACAGGGGTAACTACGAGCAGTACTTC. The full variable domain, in which reference TRBV5-5 and TRBJ2-7 provide the parts outside the CDR3, is DAGVTQSPTHLIKTRGQQVTLRCSPISGHKSVSWYQQVLGQGPQFIFQYYEKEERGRGNFPDRFSARQFPNYSSELNVNALLLGDSALYLCASSLAIDRGNYEQYFGPGTRLTVT.

This clonotype appeared many times. This chain links TRBV6-2 or TRBV6-3 with TRBJ2-5; tentatively, D is TRBD1 or TRBD2 (5 bases each). The CDR3 length is 15 residues. Trimming cost V 5 bases and J 0 bases, with 13 bases left between them. Germline lookup yields CDR1 MNHEY and CDR2 SVGEGT. CDR3 DNA: TGTGCCAGCAGTCACCGGGACGTTTACCAAGAGACCCAGTACTTC. Translation gives CASSHRDVYQETQYF.

This clonotype was recorded many times. The chain carries TRBV10-3 and TRBJ1-6, with TRBD1 matching over 7 bases. V trimming: 0 bases; J trimming: 5 bases; junction bases outside the gene matches: 4. There are 16 residues in the CDR3. Looked up from germline, CDR1 is ENHRY and CDR2 is SYGVKD. CDR3 residues: CAISESIGTDNSPLHF. In DNA, the CDR3 is TGTGCCATCAGTGAGTCGATCGGGACAGATAATTCACCCCTCCACTTT.

This clonotype was picked up a small number of times. The V call is TRBV4-3, the J call TRBJ2-7; TRBD2 aligns across 13 bases. Germline values: CDR1 LGHNA, CDR2 YSLEER. V gave up 0 bases and J gave up 6 bases; unmatched junction bases: 11. The CDR3 extends over 18 amino acids. CDR3 sequence (DNA): TGCGCCAGCAGCCAAGATTCCACCGGGACTAGCGGGAAGAGCGAGCAGTACTTC. Translated, it gives CASSQDSTGTSGKSEQYF.